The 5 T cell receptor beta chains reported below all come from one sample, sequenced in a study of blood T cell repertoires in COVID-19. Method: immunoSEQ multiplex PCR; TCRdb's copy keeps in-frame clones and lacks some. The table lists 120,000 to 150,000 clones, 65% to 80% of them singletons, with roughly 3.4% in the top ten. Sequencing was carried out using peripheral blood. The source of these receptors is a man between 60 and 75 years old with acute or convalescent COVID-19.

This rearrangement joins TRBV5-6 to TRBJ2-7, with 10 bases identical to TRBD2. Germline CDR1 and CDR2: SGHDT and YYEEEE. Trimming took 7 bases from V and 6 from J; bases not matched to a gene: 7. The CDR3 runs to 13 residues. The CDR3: CASGLSGRLEQYF. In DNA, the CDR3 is TGTGCCAGCGGTCTTAGCGGGAGGCTCGAGCAGTACTTC.

The CDR3 is CAWSQLTGGSYNSPLHF. Written as DNA, the CDR3 is TGTGCCTGGAGTCAATTGACAGGGGGCTCCTATAATTCACCCCTCCACTTT. The chain couples TRBV30 to TRBJ1-6; TRBD1 aligns across 9 bases. Germline CDR1 and CDR2: GTSNPN and SVGIG (reference sequence). The CDR3 loop spans 17 amino acids. The junction had 5 bases not matched to a gene; V was cut back by 2 bases and J by 0 bases.

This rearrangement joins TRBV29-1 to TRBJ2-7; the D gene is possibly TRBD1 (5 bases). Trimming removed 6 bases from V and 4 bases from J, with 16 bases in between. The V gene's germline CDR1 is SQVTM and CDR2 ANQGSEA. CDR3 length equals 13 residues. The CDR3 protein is CSVCHAQGYEQYF. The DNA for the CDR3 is TGCAGCGTCTGCCACGCCCAGGGTTACGAGCAGTACTTC.

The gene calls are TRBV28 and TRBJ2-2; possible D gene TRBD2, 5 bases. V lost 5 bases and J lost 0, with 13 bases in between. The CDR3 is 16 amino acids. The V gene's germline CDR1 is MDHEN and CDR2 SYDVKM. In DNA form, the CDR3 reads TGTGCCAGCAGTCCCGCGGGTCTAGCGAACACCGGGGAGCTGTTTTTT. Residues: CASSPAGLANTGELFF.

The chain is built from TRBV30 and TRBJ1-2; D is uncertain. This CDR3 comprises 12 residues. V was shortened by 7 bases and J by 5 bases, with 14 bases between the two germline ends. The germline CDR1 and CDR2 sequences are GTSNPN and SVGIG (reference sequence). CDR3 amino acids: CAYAPGPYGYTF. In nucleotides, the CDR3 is TGTGCCTATGCTCCAGGCCCTTATGGCTACACCTTC.